The table lists the clone carrying this T cell receptor beta chain with a count of one. CDR1 LNHDA and CDR2 SQIVND come from the germline V gene (reference sequence). V lost 3 bases to trimming and J lost 5 bases, with 16 bases between them. The CDR3 is 15 residues long. In the source study's methods: Estimation of nucleated cell counts relied on the amplification of reference gene primers. Some clones are missing from TCRdb's copy, which holds only in-frame ones; the method was immunoSEQ multiplex PCR. The D gene and trimming were derived from the DNA, and the V and J assignments and clone size from that table. The sample yields hundreds of thousands of clones, about nine tenths seen once. The sample comes from a study of blood T cell repertoires in COVID-19. Overall study: PBMCs, B-cell-depleted T cells, or T cells were the source of the cDNA or gDNA that made up the material.

Enrolled through a virtual design, the participants were between roughly 18 and 90 years of age and came from 24 US areas. Sample: PBMCs or T cells enriched from blood (not recorded which). This receptor was identified in a man aged 18 to 30 who had recovered from COVID-19. The gene calls are TRBV19 and TRBJ2-5, with D perhaps TRBD2 (6 bases). CDR3 in amino acids: CASSIFSGAGETQYF. The CDR3 DNA follows: TGTGCCAGTAGTATTTTTTCGGGCGCGGGGGAGACCCAGTACTTC.